The 25 T cell receptor beta chains reported below all come from one sample, sequenced in a study of blood T cell repertoires in COVID-19 (dated by TCRdb to 2018 to 2021). Library creation used the immunoSEQ multiplex PCR assay. TCRdb's version of the immuneACCESS table is confined to in-frame rearrangements and falls short of the full clone set. An unresolved V gene accounts for under half of the shortfall where checked; the remainder is of unknown origin. In all, the sample holds about 370,000 clones, and roughly nine tenths of those were seen once. Approximately 1.5% of the sample comes from the top ten. Sequencing was performed on PBMCs or T cells enriched from blood (not recorded which). Source of these receptors: a woman aged 30 to 39 who had recovered from COVID-19.

This clone was recorded only once. The chain couples TRBV6-1 to TRBJ2-2, with 8 bases aligning to TRBD2. V was pared by 3 bases and J by 3 bases, with 9 bases of the junction left unmatched. The CDR3 has 17 residues. CDR1 MNHNS and CDR2 SASEGT come from the germline V gene. The DNA of the CDR3 is TGTGCCAGCAGTGAGAGGAGTAGCGGGAAGTACACCGGGGAGCTGTTTTTT. Protein product: CASSERSSGKYTGELFF.

The chain has TRBV24-1 and TRBJ2-3; D is possibly TRBD2 (5 bases). The CDR3 length is 16 residues. Germline CDR1 KGHDR, CDR2 SFDVKD. The V end lost 2 bases, the J end lost 0 bases, and 11 bases lay between the germline ends. CDR3 loop: CATSDYRLLSTDTQYF. As DNA, the CDR3 is TGTGCCACCAGTGATTATAGACTATTAAGCACAGATACGCAGTATTTT.

The chain links TRBV29-1 to TRBJ1-2; D is ambiguous. The germline V gene encodes CDR1 SQVTM and CDR2 ANQGSEA. This CDR3 comprises 13 residues. V shed 0 bases and J shed 7 bases, with 12 bases lying between them. The chain's CDR3 is CSVEEAGLGGYTF. The CDR3 DNA reads TGCAGCGTTGAAGAGGCGGGATTGGGTGGCTACACCTTC.

This clone was counted a few times. The chain combines TRBV18 with TRBJ2-5, with a tentative D call TRBD1 (5 bases). The CDR3 extends over 17 amino acids. CDR1 is KGHSH, CDR2 LQKENI, per germline. V lost 0 bases to trimming and J lost 4 bases, with 18 bases between them. CDR3 in DNA: TGTGCCAGCTCACCACCCACAGGAAACCCGTTCGGAGAGACCCAGTACTTC. Translating it yields CASSPPTGNPFGETQYF.

The V call is TRBV19, the J call TRBJ1-2; no definite D call. Germline assignment: CDR1 LNHDA and CDR2 SQIVND (reference sequence). V was trimmed by 7 bases and J by 4 bases, leaving 13 bases between them. This CDR3 has 13 amino acids. Written as DNA, the CDR3 is TGTGCCAGTACTTATGCCGCCGGCTATGGCTACACCTTC. It codes for CASTYAAGYGYTF.

The genes are TRBV7-9 and TRBJ1-1; 7 nucleotides line up with TRBD1. Germline V gene lookup returns CDR1 SEHNR and CDR2 FQNEAQ (reference sequence). CDR3 size: 13 residues. Losses at the gene ends were 6 bases for V and 8 bases for J; bases not matched to a gene: 9. This CDR3 reads CASSSRDREEAFF. DNA for the CDR3: TGTGCCAGCAGTTCACGAGACAGGGAAGAAGCTTTCTTT.

V and J are TRBV5-1 and TRBJ2-2; D might be TRBD2 (5 bases). V lost 0 bases and J lost 5, with 14 bases in between. The CDR3 consists of 16 residues. CDR1 SGHRS and CDR2 YFSETQ come from the germline V gene. CDR3 sequence (DNA): TGCGCCAGCAGCTTGGAGCCGGGAAGACGGACCGGGGAGCTGTTTTTT. Amino acids: CASSLEPGRRTGELFF.

This chain uses TRBV19 with TRBJ1-3, with TRBD1 identical over 8 bases. Germline-derived CDR1 and CDR2 are LNHDA and SQIVND (reference sequence). The CDR3 runs 17 residues. Trimming took 5 bases from V and 4 from J; bases not matched to a gene: 13. Written as DNA, the CDR3 is TGTGCCAGTAGTGCCACCGGACAGGGAATTCCAGGAAACACCATATATTTT. Translating gives CASSATGQGIPGNTIYF.

The chain combines TRBV2 with TRBJ2-3, with 10 bases identical to TRBD2. Unmatched junction bases numbered 4, after V lost 4 bases and J lost 3 bases. The CDR3 runs to 15 residues. In germline, CDR1 is SNHLY, CDR2 FYNNEI. Written as DNA, the CDR3 is TGTGCCAGCAGTGGGACTAGCGGAAAGACAGATACGCAGTATTTT. Encoded protein: CASSGTSGKTDTQYF.

This chain links TRBV4-1 with TRBJ1-1; D call uncertain. This CDR3 comprises 14 residues. V dropped 0 bases and J dropped 10 bases, with 15 bases sitting between them. Germline assignment: CDR1 MGHRA and CDR2 YSYEKL. CDR3 residues: CASSQETRLTGAFF. The CDR3, as DNA: TGCGCCAGCAGCCAAGAAACCCGACTAACGGGAGCTTTCTTT.

This chain joins TRBV5-1 and TRBJ1-1; 10 bases agree with TRBD1. Germline V CDR1 and CDR2: SGHRS, YFSETQ. Trimming removed 0 bases from V and 5 bases from J; junction bases left unmatched: 4. This CDR3 comprises 15 residues. Here the CDR3 DNA reads TGCGCCAGCAGCTTGGTGGGACAGGGGAAGACTGAAGCTTTCTTT. This gives the protein CASSLVGQGKTEAFF.

The J gene is TRBJ2-2, the V gene TRBV5-1, with a possible D match to TRBD1 (5 bases). The CDR3 is 17 amino acids. Trimming pared 5 bases from V and 1 base from J, leaving 18 bases between. CDR1 and CDR2 (germline): SGHRS, YFSETQ. The CDR3 sequence: CASSSPSGNMNTGELFF. Written as DNA, the CDR3 is TGCGCCAGCAGTTCCCCATCAGGGAATATGAACACCGGGGAGCTGTTTTTT. The variable domain in full, completed from reference TRBV5-1 and TRBJ2-2, reads KAGVTQTPRYLIKTRGQQVTLSCSPISGHRSVSWYQQTPGQGLQFLFEYFSETQRNKGNFPGRFSGRQFSNSRSEMNVSTLELGDSALYLCASSSPSGNMNTGELFFGEGSRLTVL.

The chain combines TRBV4-1 with TRBJ2-7, with D tentatively TRBD2 (6 bases). Germline values: CDR1 MGHRA, CDR2 YSYEKL. The CDR3 is 15 residues long. V dropped 1 base and J dropped 6 bases, with 16 bases sitting between them. The CDR3 region is CASSQVERETAEQYF. The CDR3 nucleotides are TGCGCCAGCAGCCAAGTTGAACGGGAGACGGCCGAGCAGTACTTC.

The chain couples TRBV11-2 to TRBJ1-1, with a possible D match to TRBD1 (6 bases). Germline assignment: CDR1 SGHAT and CDR2 FQNNGV. The CDR3 runs 14 residues. V was trimmed by 1 base and J by 1 base, leaving 7 bases between them. CDR3 coding DNA: TGTGCCAGCAGCTTAGTACAGGGGAACACTGAAGCTTTCTTT. Translating gives CASSLVQGNTEAFF.

V is TRBV5-1 and J is TRBJ2-2; TRBD2 matches at 7 bases. Germline CDR1 reads SGHRS; CDR2 reads YFSETQ. This CDR3 comprises 16 residues. V was clipped by 3 bases and J by 0 bases; unmatched bases: 5. The CDR3 here is CASSSLSGANTGELFF. The CDR3, as DNA: TGCGCCAGCAGCTCCCTCAGCGGGGCGAACACCGGGGAGCTGTTTTTT. The complete variable domain, with remaining parts taken from reference TRBV5-1 and TRBJ2-2, reads KAGVTQTPRYLIKTRGQQVTLSCSPISGHRSVSWYQQTPGQGLQFLFEYFSETQRNKGNFPGRFSGRQFSNSRSEMNVSTLELGDSALYLCASSSLSGANTGELFFGEGSRLTVL.

J is TRBJ1-4 and V is TRBV28; possible D gene TRBD1, 6 bases. CDR1 and CDR2 from the germline V gene are MDHEN and SYDVKM. V was clipped by 1 base and J by 5 bases, with 11 bases between them. This CDR3 comprises 15 residues. This chain's CDR3 is CASSLLQGGNEKLFF. CDR3 in DNA: TGTGCCAGCAGTTTATTACAGGGAGGGAATGAAAAACTGTTTTTT.

The chain couples TRBV2 to TRBJ2-5, with a weak D call TRBD2 (5 bases). The CDR3 extends over 14 amino acids. The germline V and J ends were trimmed by 4 bases and 4 bases, with 13 bases remaining between them. The germline gives CDR1 SNHLY, CDR2 FYNNEI. Here the CDR3 reads CASSVEVARETQYF. In DNA form, the CDR3 reads TGTGCCAGCAGTGTGGAGGTAGCGCGAGAGACCCAGTACTTC.

V is TRBV27 and J is TRBJ2-1, with TRBD1 matching over 10 bases. The CDR3 loop spans 16 amino acids. Unmatched junction bases numbered 11, after V lost 6 bases and J lost 6 bases. The germline CDR1 and CDR2 sequences are MNHEY and SMNVEV (reference sequence). CDR3 sequence reads: CASRPGTGALGNEQFF. Here the CDR3 DNA reads TGTGCCAGCAGACCCGGGACAGGGGCTTTAGGCAATGAGCAGTTCTTC.

This chain uses TRBV7-9 with TRBJ1-2, with D unresolved. The CDR3 contains 15 residues. Per germline, CDR1 SEHNR and CDR2 FQNEAQ (reference sequence). Trimming took 1 base from V and 5 from J, leaving 14 bases between them. This CDR3 reads CASSLGQDFIYGYTF. CDR3 nucleotides: TGTGCCAGCAGCTTAGGTCAGGATTTTATTTATGGCTACACCTTC.

The rearrangement joins TRBV6-6 to TRBJ1-3; maybe TRBD1 (6 bases). V was pared by 2 bases and J by 0 bases, with 11 bases between. Per germline, CDR1 MNHNY and CDR2 SVGAGI (reference sequence). The CDR3 length is 16 residues. CDR3 region: CASSYPQGSSGNTIYF. CDR3 DNA sequence: TGTGCCAGCAGTTACCCCCAGGGGAGCTCTGGAAACACCATATATTTT.

This clone was detected only once. This chain uses TRBV6-6 with TRBJ2-2, with 7 bases that match TRBD2. Germline V gives CDR1 MNHNY, CDR2 SVGAGI (reference sequence). Trimming cost V 7 bases and J 6 bases; bases outside gene matches: 8. The length of the CDR3 is 14 residues. The CDR3 here is CASTAGGRAGELFF. The CDR3, as DNA: TGTGCCAGCACGGCCGGGGGGAGGGCCGGGGAGCTGTTTTTT.

The genes are TRBV5-8 and TRBJ1-2; D unresolved. Trimming shortened V by 2 bases and J by 2 bases, and 4 bases separated the two germline ends. This CDR3 spans 12 amino acids. Per the germline V gene, CDR1 is SGHTS and CDR2 is YDEGEE. The CDR3 nucleotides are TGTGCCAGCAGCTTTCTAAACTATGGCTACACCTTC. This codes for CASSFLNYGYTF.

This sequence joins TRBV6-5 and TRBJ2-7; TRBD2 matches 9 bases. The trim removed 4 bases at V and 5 bases at J, leaving 12 bases unmatched. Per the germline V gene, CDR1 is MNHEY and CDR2 is SVGAGI. The CDR3 consists of 16 residues. CDR3 sequence (DNA): TGTGCCAGCAGTTCCCTTTCGCGGGGGGGCCGGAACGAGCAGTACTTC. This codes for CASSSLSRGGRNEQYF.

The CDR3 loop is CASSFGGPGNTQYF. Here the CDR3 DNA reads TGCGCCAGCAGCTTCGGGGGGCCTGGGAATACGCAGTATTTT. The V and J genes are TRBV5-1 and TRBJ2-3, with a tentative D call TRBD2 (7 bases). Germline V CDR1 and CDR2: SGHRS, YFSETQ. V shed 2 bases and J shed 7 bases, with 14 bases lying between them. This CDR3 has 14 residues.

CDR3 region: CATSRDGRGDYEQYF. CDR3 DNA sequence: TGTGCCACCAGCAGAGATGGGAGGGGGGATTACGAGCAGTACTTC. The chain has TRBV15 and TRBJ2-7; the D gene is possibly TRBD2 (7 bases). The CDR3 sequence is 15 residues long. Germline V lookup: CDR1 LNHNV, CDR2 YYDKDF (reference sequence). V gave up 0 bases and J gave up 4 bases, with 13 bases separating them.